Listed below are T cell receptor beta chains from one sample, sequenced in a study of blood T cell repertoires in COVID-19. TCRdb's copy holds only in-frame clones and misses some; the assay was immunoSEQ multiplex PCR. This sample has around 110,000 clones; around four fifths occur once, and the top ten carry 2% to 2.5%. What was sequenced was peripheral blood. The receptors here all came from a man aged 30 to 39 with acute or convalescent COVID-19. The CDR3 runs from the conserved cysteine through the conserved F or W. D genes are given only for firm matches. For some rows the clone size is stated as once, few or many, or as a class when expanded; others skip it.

DNA,CDR3,size,V,J,D,length
TGTGCTAGCAGCTTACAGGTAAACACTGAAGCTTTCTTT,CASSLQVNTEAFF,.,TRBV7-7,TRBJ1-1,.,13
TGTGCCAGCAGCTTGAACAGGGGGGACTATGGCTACACCTTC,CASSLNRGDYGYTF,.,TRBV7-9,TRBJ1-2,TRBD1,14
TGTGCCAGCAGTGAACAGACAGGGAGCTCTGGAAACACCATATATTTT,CASSEQTGSSGNTIYF,.,TRBV6-1,TRBJ1-3,TRBD1,16
TGTGCCAGCAGCCGCACAGGGTATCAGGGCTACACCTTC,CASSRTGYQGYTF,.,TRBV7-2,TRBJ1-2,.,13
TGTGCCAGCAGCCCGTGGGGGGACGTAAACACTGAAGCTTTCTTT,CASSPWGDVNTEAFF,.,TRBV11-1,TRBJ1-1,.,15
TGTGCCAGCAGGGCCCTGGGAGGGAATGAGCAGTTCTTC,CASRALGGNEQFF,.,TRBV2,TRBJ2-1,TRBD2,13
TGTGCCAGCAGCCTGGACAGCTTCTATGGCTACACCTTC,CASSLDSFYGYTF,.,TRBV11-2,TRBJ1-2,.,13
TGTGCCAGCCCGGGGGGGCCTAACACTGAAGCTTTCTTT,CASPGGPNTEAFF,.,TRBV5-5,TRBJ1-1,.,13
TGTGCCAGCAGTCCCCTCGGACATTTAGCTAACTATGGCTACACCTTC,CASSPLGHLANYGYTF,once,TRBV4-2,TRBJ1-2,.,16
TGTGCCAGCAGCTTAGGACCTGGACTAGGACGAACTGGGGAGCTGTTTTTT,CASSLGPGLGRTGELFF,.,TRBV7-3,TRBJ2-2,TRBD2,17
TGTGCCAGCAGTGGACTAGCGTCAACCTACGAGCAGTACTTC,CASSGLASTYEQYF,.,TRBV2,TRBJ2-7,TRBD2,14
TGTGCCAGCTCCCAATCGACTACCAGTGAAAAACTGTTTTTT,CASSQSTTSEKLFF,once,TRBV5-8,TRBJ1-4,.,14
TGTGCCAGCAGCGTAGTAGAAGCGGCCCCCTACAATGAGCAGTTCTTC,CASSVVEAAPYNEQFF,.,TRBV9,TRBJ2-1,.,16
TGTGCCACCCGGGAGGAAGGGCTAGCCAAAAACATTCAGTACTTC,CATREEGLAKNIQYF,.,TRBV13,TRBJ2-4,TRBD2,15
TGTGCCAGCAGCGGGACAGGGACCTACAATGAGCAGTTCTTC,CASSGTGTYNEQFF,.,TRBV27,TRBJ2-1,TRBD1,14
TGTGCCAGCTCACCATCCGACTCGAGGCTTAGCAATCAGCCCCAGCATTTT,CASSPSDSRLSNQPQHF,.,TRBV18,TRBJ1-5,.,17
TGTGCCAGCAGGGATGCGGGACAGGGTAACAATGAGCAGTTCTTC,CASRDAGQGNNEQFF,.,TRBV2,TRBJ2-1,TRBD1,15
TGTGCCAGCAGCGTAGCTCCAGGCGCCTACGAGCAGTACTTC,CASSVAPGAYEQYF,.,TRBV9,TRBJ2-7,.,14
TGTGCCAGCAGCTTAAGGAATTGGGGGCCTAAGAACACCGGGGAGCTGTTTTTT,CASSLRNWGPKNTGELFF,.,TRBV7-2,TRBJ2-2,.,18
TGTGCCAGCAGCCTTGGGCTCAACAAGGACACAGATACGCAGTATTTT,CASSLGLNKDTDTQYF,.,TRBV5-4,TRBJ2-3,.,16
TGTGCCAGCAGTTACTGGCAGTACAATGAGCAGTTCTTC,CASSYWQYNEQFF,few,TRBV6-6,TRBJ2-1,.,13
TGTGCCAGCAGCCCGGGGGGGAATGTCGAGCAGTACTTC,CASSPGGNVEQYF,.,TRBV3-1/TRBV3-2,TRBJ2-7,TRBD2,13
TGTGCCAGTAGTATAGTATCCAATGAGCAGTTCTTC,CASSIVSNEQFF,.,TRBV19,TRBJ2-1,.,12
TGTGCCACCAGCCCGGGGGGGGCTGCTTATGGCTACACCTTC,CATSPGGAAYGYTF,.,TRBV6-4,TRBJ1-2,.,14
TGCGCCAGCAGCTCCGAATGGGTAGGGACAGGGCACGGCTACACCTTC,CASSSEWVGTGHGYTF,.,TRBV5-1,TRBJ1-2,TRBD1,16
TGTGCCAGCAGCCCGGGGGGGCTAGCCGTCTACGAGCAGTACTTC,CASSPGGLAVYEQYF,.,TRBV9,TRBJ2-7,TRBD2,15
TGTGCCTGGAGTGTACCCGGGGGCAACGTCCTGACTTTC,CAWSVPGGNVLTF,.,TRBV30,TRBJ2-6,.,13
TGTGCCAGCAGATCCCGGGACAGGAATTCACCCCTCCACTTT,CASRSRDRNSPLHF,.,TRBV3-1/TRBV3-2,TRBJ1-6,TRBD1,14
TGTGCCAGCTCACAGAGACAGACAGATACGCAGTATTTT,CASSQRQTDTQYF,.,TRBV18,TRBJ2-3,.,13
TGCGCCAGCAAAAGGGGAGGCACTGAAGCTTTCTTT,CASKRGGTEAFF,.,TRBV5-1,TRBJ1-1,.,12
TGTGCCAGGAGAGGACAGGGGGGATGCGAGCAGTACTTC,CARRGQGGCEQYF,few,TRBV19,TRBJ2-7,TRBD1,13
TGTGCCAGCAGCCCCGCCGGGGGGCAAGGCTACACCTTC,CASSPAGGQGYTF,.,TRBV6-5,TRBJ1-2,.,13
TGCGCCAGCATATCCGGGACTAGCGGGAGTCTCTCCAATGAGCAGTTCTTC,CASISGTSGSLSNEQFF,.,TRBV10-2,TRBJ2-1,TRBD2,17
TGTGCCAGCAGCTTGCTGGTCAGGGGCGGCACAGATACGCAGTATTTT,CASSLLVRGGTDTQYF,.,TRBV5-5,TRBJ2-3,.,16
TGCGCCAGCAGCTTGGATTTGGCCTCTGGAAACACCATATATTTT,CASSLDLASGNTIYF,.,TRBV5-1,TRBJ1-3,.,15
TGTGCCAGCAGCCATGCCGGACTAGCGGGGGGGTGGGAGACCCAGTACTTC,CASSHAGLAGGWETQYF,.,TRBV4-2,TRBJ2-5,TRBD2,17
TGTGCCAGCAGTTACTCGTACAGGAAATCCTACGAGCAGTACTTC,CASSYSYRKSYEQYF,.,TRBV6-5,TRBJ2-7,.,15
TGCAGTGCATCGGAGTGGGCTGAAGCTTTCTTT,CSASEWAEAFF,.,TRBV20-1,TRBJ1-1,.,11
TGTGCCAGCAGCCTGCAGGTAGCGGGGGGGCTGGAGACCCAGTACTTC,CASSLQVAGGLETQYF,.,TRBV5-4,TRBJ2-5,TRBD2,16
TGTGCCAGCAGTTACCAGGCCTCGAACACCGGGGAGCTGTTTTTT,CASSYQASNTGELFF,.,TRBV6-5,TRBJ2-2,.,15
TGTGCCAGCAGTTTAACAAGGGGGCATGCCCAGCATTTT,CASSLTRGHAQHF,.,TRBV12-3/TRBV12-4,TRBJ1-5,TRBD1,13
TGTGCCAGCAGCTTATCCGGGACAGTGGACTATGGCTACACCTTC,CASSLSGTVDYGYTF,.,TRBV7-8,TRBJ1-2,TRBD1,15
TGTGCCAGCAGTTCCGTGCCCCCCAGGACAGATACGCAGTATTTT,CASSSVPPRTDTQYF,.,TRBV27,TRBJ2-3,.,15
TGTGCCAGAAGCTTGAGCAGGGGCAAGTACAATGAGCAGTTCTTC,CARSLSRGKYNEQFF,.,TRBV5-3,TRBJ2-1,.,15
TGTGCCATCCCGGCCGGGACTAGGAACAATGAGCAGTTCTTC,CAIPAGTRNNEQFF,once,TRBV10-3,TRBJ2-1,TRBD2,14
TGTGCCTGCAAAACCGGGACTCCTAACTATGGCTACACCTTC,CACKTGTPNYGYTF,.,TRBV30,TRBJ1-2,.,14
TGTGCCATCAGTGAGGGGAGGGAAAACGGAGCTTTCTTT,CAISEGRENGAFF,.,TRBV10-3,TRBJ1-1,.,13
TGTGCCGCAATACACGGGCTAGCGGGGGGATATCATAGCACAGATACGCAGTATTTT,CAAIHGLAGGYHSTDTQYF,.,TRBV2,TRBJ2-3,TRBD2,19
TGTGCCAGCAGAGGGCAGGGACTAGATACGCAGTATTTT,CASRGQGLDTQYF,few,TRBV12-3/TRBV12-4,TRBJ2-3,.,13
TGTGCTAGTGCCCCTGTCGGCTCCTACAATGAGCAGTTCTTC,CASAPVGSYNEQFF,.,TRBV12-5,TRBJ2-1,.,14
TGCGCCAGCAGCCAAGGAGGACTACTGAACACTGAAGCTTTCTTT,CASSQGGLLNTEAFF,.,TRBV4-1,TRBJ1-1,.,15
TGTGCCAGCTCACGGGAACTAGACACTGAAGCTTTCTTT,CASSRELDTEAFF,.,TRBV18,TRBJ1-1,.,13
TGCGCCAGCAGCCCAGGACATCCCTCCTACGAGCAGTACTTC,CASSPGHPSYEQYF,.,TRBV4-1,TRBJ2-7,.,14
TGTGCCAGCAGCCCGGTTGCGGGGGGGCCCTACGAGCAGTACTTC,CASSPVAGGPYEQYF,.,TRBV5-6,TRBJ2-7,TRBD2,15
TGTGCCAGCACTCGGACAGAGATAATAGATACGCAGTATTTT,CASTRTEIIDTQYF,.,TRBV5-4,TRBJ2-3,.,14
TGTGCCAGCAGCCTTACTACCGGCTCTGGAAACACCATATATTTT,CASSLTTGSGNTIYF,.,TRBV11-2,TRBJ1-3,.,15
TGCAGCGTCAAGCTTGGCACTGAAGCTTTCTTT,CSVKLGTEAFF,.,TRBV29-1,TRBJ1-1,.,11
TGTGCCAGCAGCCAAGAACTTCAGGGGGTAAACATCAAAGCTTTCTTT,CASSQELQGVNIKAFF,.,TRBV14,TRBJ1-1,TRBD1,16
TGTGCCAGTCGCCGATCTAGGGGCCTTAACTATGGCTACACCTTC,CASRRSRGLNYGYTF,.,TRBV6-5,TRBJ1-2,.,15
TGTGCCAGTAGTATAGCCCCCCCCGGACTAGCGGGGGTCGAGCAGTACTTC,CASSIAPPGLAGVEQYF,.,TRBV19,TRBJ2-7,TRBD2,17